These T cell receptor beta chains were read from a single sample in a study of blood T cells in healthy people across ages. In TCRdb, the 5' RACE reads were re-called with MiXCR into one record per CDR3 protein. Among 1.5 million to 2 million distinct CDR3 sequences listed, 39% were seen once. Sequencing input: blood. The receptors shown here come from a human donor in good health. Each CDR3 is given with its conserved first and last residue. The order of the fields is J gene, D gene, clone size, V gene, CDR3 protein, CDR3 DNA. D genes are given only for firm matches. Rows may omit the clone size; those that give it use once, few, many or a size class.

J: TRBJ2-3; D: TRBD2; size: .; V: TRBV7-8; CDR3: CASSTTIPGLAGETSTDTQYF; DNA: TGTGCCAGCAGTACTACTATCCCGGGACTAGCGGGGGAGACTAGCACAGATACGCAGTATTTT
J: TRBJ1-2; D: TRBD1; size: few; V: TRBV29-1; CDR3: CSVQGQGGNYGYTF; DNA: TGCAGCGTTCAGGGACAGGGAGGGAACTATGGCTACACCTTC
J: TRBJ2-1; D: .; size: .; V: TRBV9; CDR3: CASSDGGPGAVYEQFF; DNA: TGTGCCAGCAGCGACGGGGGGCCGGGGGCTGTATACGAGCAGTTCTTC
J: TRBJ2-2; D: .; size: .; V: TRBV6-2/TRBV6-3; CDR3: CSGETNTGELFF; DNA: TGTTCGGGGGAGACGAACACCGGGGAGCTGTTTTTT
J: TRBJ2-5; D: .; size: .; V: TRBV11-1; CDR3: CASSPIEAEQYF; DNA: TGTGCCAGCAGCCCCATTGAGGCTGAGCAGTACTTC
J: TRBJ1-2; D: .; size: .; V: TRBV29-1; CDR3: CSATAEGYTF; DNA: TGCAGCGCGACAGCAGAGGGCTACACCTTC
J: TRBJ2-1; D: .; size: .; V: TRBV3-1; CDR3: CASSQGGRGKFF; DNA: TGTGCCAGCAGCCAAGGCGGTCGGGGGAAGTTCTTC
J: TRBJ2-1; D: TRBD1; size: few; V: TRBV9; CDR3: CASSKTGDNNEQFF; DNA: TGTGCCAGCAGCAAAACAGGGGACAACAATGAGCAGTTCTTC
J: TRBJ2-5; D: .; size: .; V: TRBV29-1; CDR3: CSGDYMETQYF; DNA: TGCAGCGGTGATTACATGGAGACCCAGTACTTC
J: TRBJ1-1; D: .; size: .; V: TRBV2; CDR3: CASITGPVGTEAFF; DNA: TGTGCCAGCATAACGGGGCCGGTGGGCACTGAAGCTTTCTTT
J: TRBJ2-2; D: .; size: few; V: TRBV11-1; CDR3: CASSLNGLGFTGELFF; DNA: TGTGCCAGCAGCTTAAATGGCCTCGGGTTCACCGGGGAGCTGTTTTTT
J: TRBJ2-7; D: .; size: few; V: TRBV12-3/TRBV12-4; CDR3: CASSLGTPSEQYF; DNA: TGTGCCAGCAGTTTAGGGACCCCGTCCGAGCAGTACTTC
J: TRBJ1-5; D: .; size: .; V: TRBV20-1; CDR3: CSARDREEQHF; DNA: TGCAGTGCTAGAGATCGTGAGGAACAGCATTTT
J: TRBJ2-3; D: TRBD2; size: few; V: TRBV9; CDR3: CASSVIGTSGTDTQYF; DNA: TGTGCCAGCAGCGTAATCGGGACTAGCGGCACAGATACGCAGTATTTT
J: TRBJ1-1; D: .; size: few; V: TRBV7-2; CDR3: CASNKTKTVKYTEAFF; DNA: TGTGCCAGCAACAAAACGAAGACAGTCAAATACACTGAAGCTTTCTTT
J: TRBJ1-2; D: .; size: .; V: TRBV9; CDR3: CASSPRTANYGYTF; DNA: TGTGCCAGCAGCCCACGGACAGCAAACTATGGCTACACCTTC
J: TRBJ2-1; D: .; size: .; V: TRBV5-1; CDR3: CASSLGQPLSSYNEQFF; DNA: TGCGCCAGCAGCTTAGGACAGCCACTGAGCTCCTACAATGAGCAGTTCTTC
J: TRBJ1-5; D: .; size: many; V: TRBV12-3/TRBV12-4; CDR3: CASSLGGEQPQHF; DNA: TGTGCCAGCAGCTTAGGCGGTGAGCAGCCCCAGCATTTT
J: TRBJ1-1; D: .; size: .; V: TRBV7-9; CDR3: CASSLFAGNTEAFF; DNA: TGTGCCAGCAGCTTATTCGCGGGCAACACTGAAGCTTTCTTT
J: TRBJ2-1; D: TRBD2; size: .; V: TRBV7-3; CDR3: CASSLYSGGALYNEQFF; DNA: TGTGCCAGCAGCTTGTATAGCGGGGGGGCTCTCTACAATGAGCAGTTCTTC
J: TRBJ1-2; D: TRBD1; size: few; V: TRBV20-1; CDR3: CSAHDRGLIGGYTF; DNA: TGCAGTGCTCATGACAGGGGGCTGATTGGAGGCTACACCTTC
J: TRBJ2-7; D: TRBD1; size: few; V: TRBV20-1; CDR3: CSAPLGQGTYEQYF; DNA: TGCAGTGCCCCCCTGGGACAGGGAACCTACGAGCAGTACTTC
J: TRBJ1-4; D: TRBD1; size: .; V: TRBV12-3/TRBV12-4; CDR3: CASSLQGGSEKLFF; DNA: TGTGCCAGCAGTTTGCAGGGGGGTAGTGAAAAACTGTTTTTT
J: TRBJ1-2; D: .; size: once; V: TRBV6-6; CDR3: CASSPDGVGANYGYTF; DNA: TGTGCCAGCAGTCCTGACGGTGTCGGAGCTAACTATGGCTACACCTTC